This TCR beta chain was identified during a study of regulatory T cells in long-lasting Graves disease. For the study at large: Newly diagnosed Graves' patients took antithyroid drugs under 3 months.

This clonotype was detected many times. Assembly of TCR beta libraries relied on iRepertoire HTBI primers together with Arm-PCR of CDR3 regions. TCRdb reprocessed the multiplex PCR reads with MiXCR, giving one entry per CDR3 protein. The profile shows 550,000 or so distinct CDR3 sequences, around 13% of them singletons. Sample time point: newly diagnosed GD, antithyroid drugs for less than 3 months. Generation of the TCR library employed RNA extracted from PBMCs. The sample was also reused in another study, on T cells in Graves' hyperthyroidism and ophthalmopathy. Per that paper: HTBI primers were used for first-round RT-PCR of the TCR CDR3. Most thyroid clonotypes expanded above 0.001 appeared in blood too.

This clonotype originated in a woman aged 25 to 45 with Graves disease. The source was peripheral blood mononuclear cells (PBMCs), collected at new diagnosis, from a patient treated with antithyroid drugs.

This CDR3 is CASSSSWISTDTQYF. As DNA, the CDR3 is TGTGCCAGCAGTTCCTCGTGGATTTCAACAGATACGCAGTATTTT. V is TRBV27 and J is TRBJ2-3; D gene uncertain. Germline V lookup: CDR1 MNHEY, CDR2 SMNVEV (reference sequence). Trimming shortened V by 4 bases and J by 3 bases, and 14 bases separated the two germline ends. The CDR3 spans 15 residues.